This section outlines one T cell receptor beta chain sequence together with its context. The antigen it recognizes is unknown. Per-base qualities were not stored, and no clone one base away is much larger. The cohort was made up of under 800 healthy bone marrow donors. At the time of sampling, all cohort members were nominally healthy, though unrecorded immune exposures were likely present. The donor was CMV seronegative and belonged to the group of more than 300 seronegative cohort members. Every donor gave a peripheral blood sample, and the peripheral blood mononuclear cells from that sample were used for TCR beta sequencing. Genomic DNA was extracted from the blood cell samples with the Qiagen DNeasy Blood Extraction Kit. The data were taken from a study of cytomegalovirus exposure and HLA in healthy donors (dated by TCRdb to the late 2010s). A note on the overall study: In an earlier analysis of around 540 of the donors, 276 Gb of sequence data and 117 million unique TCR beta sequences from about 179 million T cells were reported. In a later genetic analysis, genome-wide SNP genotypes for about three fifths of the 666 donors were used, and that subset was treated as a discovery cohort. Donor age, sex, ethnicity and CMV serostatus were collected together with the repertoire data. The study was designed to test whether signatures of past pathogen exposure could be identified by cataloging public T cell receptors. About 280 gigabases of sequencing data and tens of millions of unique TCR sequences made up an early release that covered over 550 HLA-typed donors. Of the roughly 400 genotyped donors, 65% to 90% fell in the genetic ancestry cluster associated with self-reported Caucasian donors. The T cell repertoires of 670 or so subjects were profiled by immunosequencing and related to cytomegalovirus serostatus. On average, around 240,000 unique TCR beta nucleotide sequences were sequenced per donor among 398 genotyped donors of the cohort, with about 19% of those sequences being non-productive. The later analysis used no new phenotypic data to find candidate immune exposures, relying instead on TCR beta sequences and their occurrence across donors. All discovery cohort repertoires had been generated on a single sequencing platform. Besides the first cohort of under 700 subjects, a separate validation cohort made up of 120 different subjects was used. A handful of DR-DQ haplotypes were handled as single units for association and clustering because linkage in the cohort was strong. In a later analysis, previously published TCR beta repertoires from roughly 710 donors were re-analyzed and high-resolution HLA genotyping was added so that TCR occurrence patterns could be studied. In an earlier analysis of 587 of the donors, high-throughput TCR beta sequencing was used to judge whether each TCR beta V gene segment behaved as functional or pseudogenic. Typing coverage differed by locus: A, B, C, DRB1 and DQB1 were typed in about 620-630 donors, DQA1 in about 550, DPA1 in 600 to 610, and DPB1 in roughly 470. To predict cytomegalovirus infection status, the study combined high-throughput TCR immunosequencing, statistical association of individual TCRs with disease status, and machine learning. Both class I and class II loci were covered by HLA typing, at four-digit resolution.

The research as a whole found: A total of fewer than 200 TCR beta chains were listed by the study as associated with cytomegalovirus. In a later genetic analysis, fewer N-insertions in productive TCRs were reported among donors in an Asian-associated ancestry cluster than the roughly 670-donor mean. Compared with equally common non-associated chains, HLA-associated TCR beta chains in a later analysis were more clonally expanded and had lower generation probabilities. When HLA alleles, especially DR and DQ, strongly co-occurred, attributing TCR associations to individual alleles was difficult. A further reported finding was that TCR beta sequences accurately predicted the HLA-A and HLA-B alleles for most subjects in the first cohort. V-gene and J-gene trimming of TCR beta chains was associated with a missense DCLRE1C variant in a later genetic analysis, and the association was replicated in an independent cohort. Only TCR beta chains were sequenced in this cohort, and the absence of alpha or paired-chain data limited detectable features. The classifier was reported to diagnose cytomegalovirus status with high specificity and sensitivity in both the original and validation cohorts. In an earlier analysis of approximately 600 of the donors, most TCR beta V segments were observed in productive rearrangements about 90% or about 30% of the time, broadly matching IMGT annotations. The authors suggested that the approach could potentially be extended to other disease states and immunological phenotypes. Roughly 17 rarely observed V segments, including chromosome 9 orphons, were excluded from the earlier analysis of about 600 of the donors because counts were too low. A group of highly shared sequence variants was considered likely to be a technical artifact of the sequencing pipeline. The only immune exposure information available for the cohort was CMV serostatus. Because HLA typing was unavailable for some donors at each locus, only the typed subset was used in association tests. Linkage disequilibrium might explain the correlated functional status among segregating V segments, but an unknown experimental factor could not be ruled out. At a false discovery rate of 0.05, a later analysis linked about 16,000 TCR beta sequences to specific HLA alleles. In a later analysis, several top co-occurrence clusters were reported to appear linked to parvovirus B19, influenza, CMV and Epstein-Barr virus. Across donors, most TCR sequences were observed very rarely, whereas some public TCRs were present in many individuals. In vitro tests confirmed that a few of the cytomegalovirus-associated TCR beta chains recognize cytomegalovirus antigens. Most CMV-associated TCR beta chains appeared to be HLA-restricted in a later analysis, and the HLA associations seemed to be driven largely by CMV exposure. A later analysis found that TCR association rates varied across HLA loci, with DRB1 alleles showing the most associated TCRs and HLA-C alleles the fewest. Presence/absence analyses assumed roughly uniform sequencing depth across donors, an assumption that may not hold.

Receptors were amplified or captured by the immunoSEQ multiplex PCR assay. A mixture of 60 forward primers for TCR Vbeta segments and 13 reverse primers for TCR Jbeta segments was used in the multiplex PCR. A multiplex PCR assay on genomic DNA amplified the CDR3 region of rearranged TCR beta genes. The Illumina HiSeq System was used to sequence the amplified TCR beta libraries as 87-base-pair reads. The authors' pipeline ran thus. A later analysis counted some 74 million unique TCR beta chains across the 670 or so repertoires, and some 11 million of these chains were shared by at least two donors. Raw reads were error-corrected and collapsed into unique sequences with a nearest-neighbor algorithm that merged closely related sequences to remove PCR and sequencing errors. Alignment of CDR3 sequences to IMGT reference sequences was used to assign V, D and J gene segments. Each retained sequence needed at least a six-nucleotide match to both a V gene segment and a J gene segment. A rearrangement was called productive if the CDR3 had no stop codons and remained in frame with V and J, and every other rearrangement was called non-productive. CDR3 was defined by IMGT convention, running from the second conserved V-encoded cysteine to the conserved J-encoded phenylalanine. The earlier analysis of about 610 of the donors excluded any sequence lacking an unambiguous match to a single V gene segment. An earlier analysis of approximately 590 of the donors called V segments functional above 56.7% productive rearrangements and segregating when the between-donor standard deviation exceeded 5%. A statistical classification framework was built for diagnosing cytomegalovirus status from the catalog of TCR beta chain sequences. V and J gene assignment, in a later analysis, came from comparing TCR nucleotide sequences with IMGT/GENE-DB human TR gene sequences. A later analysis assigned CDR3 sequences and most-parsimonious VDJ recombination scenarios with the TCRdist pipeline. In a later analysis, each TCR beta chain was defined by its CDR3 amino acid sequence together with its V-gene family, and reads without a unique V-gene family were excluded. A later analysis removed 592 highly shared, low-generation-probability nucleotide sequences to deal with suspected cross-contamination and a sequencing artifact. In a later analysis, a clonal expansion index was calculated for each public chain from normalized within-repertoire ranks of inferred template counts. In a later analysis, generation probabilities were computed with a VDJ recombination model fitted to out-of-frame rearrangements, and the resulting probabilities were checked against IGoR. Hypergeometric tests were used in a later analysis to score TCR-TCR, TCR-HLA and TCR-CMV co-occurrence, with a repertoire-size bias correction applied to the TCR pairs. A later analysis estimated false discovery rates by permuting HLA or CMV assignments 20 times. In a later analysis, co-occurring TCRs were grouped using DBSCAN, and TCRdist sequence similarity was added for clustering within HLA-allele-positive subsets. Repertoires with fewer than 30,000 or more than 120,000 public chains, plus five repertoires with anomalous nucleotide sharing, were excluded from co-occurrence clustering. This immuneACCESS table, as held by TCRdb, lists in-frame sequences with V and J called but not all clones. Of the missing ones, under half trace to an unresolved V gene in checked studies; the others have no known cause. The DNA was the basis for D and trimming; V, J and clone size are from that table. For this sample there are 100,000 to 140,000 clones; around 73% appear just once. 7.8% of the sample is in the top ten clones.

This receptor was taken from a man aged 25-45 years in good health and CMV-seronegative. Sequencing used PBMCs.

The CDR3 loop reads CASSQMNTEAFF. The sequenced DNA is TGTGCCAGCAGCCAAATGAACACTGAAGCTTTCTTT. The chain is encoded by TRBV7-9 joined to TRBJ1-1; the D gene lacks a confident call. According to the germline V gene (reference sequence), CDR1 reads SEHNR and CDR2 reads FQNEAQ. The CDR3 runs 12 amino acids, cysteine and phenylalanine included. Only the CDR3 portion is preserved as DNA: 36 bases, with reading frame beginning at the first base. V is shortened by 5 bases, J by 0 bases, and the region joining them spans 4 bases.